The rows below give T cell receptor beta chains drawn from one sample of a study of shared clonotypes between healthy human individuals. TCRdb's copy holds only in-frame clones and misses some; the assay was immunoSEQ multiplex PCR. The sample yields under 2,500,000 clones, nearly 97% seen once. The sample was naive CD4+ T cells sorted from blood. The receptors come from a man younger than 35 in good health. Each CDR3 is given with its conserved first and last residue. D genes are given only for firm matches. Expanded clones get a size class; other rows say once, few or many, or leave the size out.

DNA | CDR3 | D | J | V | size
TGTGCCAGCAACTTAGGGACAACGAACACCGGGGAGCTGTTTTTT | CASNLGTTNTGELFF | - | TRBJ2-2 | TRBV5-8 | -
TGTGCCAGCAAGCGGGAGGGCGACACCGGGGAGCTGTTTTTT | CASKREGDTGELFF | TRBD2 | TRBJ2-2 | TRBV6-4 | once
TGTGCCAGCAGAGAGGACAGCTACGAGCAGTACTTC | CASREDSYEQYF | - | TRBJ2-7 | TRBV2 | few
TGTGCCAGCAGCTTCGGGAGGGCGGGAGAGACCCAGTACTTC | CASSFGRAGETQYF | TRBD2 | TRBJ2-5 | TRBV11-2 | -
TGCGCCAGCAGCCGACTTAGGCAGGGGGGAAGACCGACGGTTCGGGAAAAACTGTTTTTT | CASSRLRQGGRPTVREKLFF | TRBD1 | TRBJ1-4 | TRBV4-1 | -
TGTGCCAGCAGTCGGGACAGTGCAACTAATGAAAAACTGTTTTTT | CASSRDSATNEKLFF | TRBD1 | TRBJ1-4 | TRBV28 | few
TGTGCCAGCAGCTTAGCGGCGGGGGGGACAATTACCGGTACGCAGTATTTT | CASSLAAGGTITGTQYF | TRBD2 | TRBJ2-3 | TRBV5-4 | -
TGTGCCAGCAGCCCCTTGACTAGCGGGGGGCTAACCTACAATGAGCAGTTCTTC | CASSPLTSGGLTYNEQFF | TRBD2 | TRBJ2-1 | TRBV14 | once
TGTGCCAGCAGCCGGACTAGCGGGGTATACAATGAGCAGTTCTTC | CASSRTSGVYNEQFF | TRBD2 | TRBJ2-1 | TRBV7-3 | -
TGTGCCATCAGTGAGTCGGGGACAGATAACTATGGCTACACCTTC | CAISESGTDNYGYTF | TRBD1 | TRBJ1-2 | TRBV10-3 | -